This section outlines one T cell receptor (beta chain) sequence together with its context. This specimen belongs to a study of blood T cell repertoires in COVID-19. Data came from immunoSEQ multiplex PCR; TCRdb stores just in-frame clones and leaves some out. Found here are about 200,000 clones, less than 90% of them singletons; the top ten hold roughly 0.69%. Germline CDR1 and CDR2: PRHDT and FYEKMQ (reference sequence). V was pared by 4 bases and J by 1 base, with 4 bases of the junction left unmatched. The CDR3 loop spans 14 amino acids. What was sequenced was peripheral blood. This TCR came from a man aged 35 to 55 with acute or convalescent COVID-19. This chain links TRBV13 with TRBJ2-7; 7 positions agree with TRBD1. CDR3 nucleotides: TGTGCCAGCAGCTCCTGGACAGGATCCTACGAGCAGTACTTC. Encoded protein: CASSSWTGSYEQYF.